The subject of this entry is one T cell receptor (beta chain). Other DNA sequences in this specimen translate into the identical CDR3. The CDR3 spans 13 residues. Germline CDR1 and CDR2: SGHDT and YYEEEE. V dropped 0 bases and J dropped 7 bases, with 8 bases sitting between them. The data were obtained in a study of blood T cell repertoires in COVID-19. Data came from immunoSEQ multiplex PCR; TCRdb stores just in-frame clones and leaves some out. In the table there are over 200,000 clones, 83% of which are singletons. This TCR came from a man at least 80 years old with acute or convalescent COVID-19. Sequenced: peripheral blood. The chain has TRBV5-6 and TRBJ1-5; maybe TRBD1 (5 bases). DNA for the CDR3: TGTGCCAGCAGCTTGGGGCGGGACCAGCCCCAGCATTTT. Translated: CASSLGRDQPQHF.